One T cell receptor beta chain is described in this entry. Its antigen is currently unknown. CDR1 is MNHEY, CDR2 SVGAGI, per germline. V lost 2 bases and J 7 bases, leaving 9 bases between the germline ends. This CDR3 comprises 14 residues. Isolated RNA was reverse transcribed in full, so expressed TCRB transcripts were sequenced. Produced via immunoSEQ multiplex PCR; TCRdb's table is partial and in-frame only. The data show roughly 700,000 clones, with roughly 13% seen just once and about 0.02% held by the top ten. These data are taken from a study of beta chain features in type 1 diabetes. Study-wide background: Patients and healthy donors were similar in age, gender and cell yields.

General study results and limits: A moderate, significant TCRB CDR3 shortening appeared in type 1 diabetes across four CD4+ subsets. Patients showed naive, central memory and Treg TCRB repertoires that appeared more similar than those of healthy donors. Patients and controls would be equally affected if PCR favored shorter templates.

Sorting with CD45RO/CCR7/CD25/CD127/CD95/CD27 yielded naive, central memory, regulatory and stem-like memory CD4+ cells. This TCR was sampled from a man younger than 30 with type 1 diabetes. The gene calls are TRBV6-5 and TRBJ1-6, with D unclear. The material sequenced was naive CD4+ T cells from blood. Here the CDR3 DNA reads TGTGCCAGCAGTTACGAAGCAGGCAATTCACCCCTCCACTTT. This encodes CASSYEAGNSPLHF.